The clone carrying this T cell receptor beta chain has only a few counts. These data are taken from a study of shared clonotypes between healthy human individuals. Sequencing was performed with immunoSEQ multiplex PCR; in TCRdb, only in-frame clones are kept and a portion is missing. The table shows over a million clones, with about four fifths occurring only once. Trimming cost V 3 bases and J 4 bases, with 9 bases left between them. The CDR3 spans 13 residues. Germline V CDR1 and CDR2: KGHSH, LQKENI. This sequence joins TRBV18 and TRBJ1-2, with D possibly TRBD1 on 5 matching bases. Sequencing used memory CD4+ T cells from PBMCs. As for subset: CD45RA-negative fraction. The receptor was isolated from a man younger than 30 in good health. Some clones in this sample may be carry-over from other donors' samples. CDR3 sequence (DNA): TGTGCCAGCTCACCTGCCGGGACCTATGGCTACACCTTC. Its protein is CASSPAGTYGYTF. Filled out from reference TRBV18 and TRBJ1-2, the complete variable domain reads NAGVMQNPRHLVRRRGQEARLRCSPMKGHSHVYWYRQLPEEGLKFMVYLQKENIIDESGMPKERFSAEFPKEGPSILRIQQVVRGDSAAYFCASSPAGTYGYTFGSGTRLTVV.